The rows below give T cell receptor beta chains drawn from one sample of a study of Graves' ophthalmopathy and Graves' hyperthyroidism. TCRdb itself ran the multiplex PCR reads through MiXCR, one entry per CDR3 protein. The table has some 400,000 distinct CDR3 sequences, around 18% seen once. Sample: peripheral blood. The receptors stem from a woman in her late teens or twenties with Graves' ophthalmopathy. CDR3s leave out the opening cysteine and the closing phenylalanine or tryptophan.

TRBV14	TRBJ1-1	ASSRRQGDTEAF
TRBV28	TRBJ2-5	ASRGRKRETQY
TRBV27	TRBJ1-2	ASSSPGGQGVRGYT
TRBV3-1	TRBJ2-7	ASSQGISRVDEQY
TRBV6-5	TRBJ1-5	ASSYGDRGRQPQH
TRBV4-3	TRBJ2-7	ASSQDRGTYEQY
TRBV29-1	TRBJ2-5	SVFMRNQETQY
TRBV7-1	TRBJ2-2	ASSSYLRKGVFPNTGELF
TRBV6-2/TRBV6-3	TRBJ2-7	ASGQGQEQY
TRBV5-8	TRBJ2-4	ASQTGIRPGAKNIQY
TRBV20-1	TRBJ2-7	SAATSGGYEQY
TRBV6-1	TRBJ2-7	ASTLAGLNHEQY
TRBV7-2	TRBJ2-3	ASSLVLAGDTQY
TRBV7-2	TRBJ1-1	ASSLSGTLNTEAF
TRBV7-2	TRBJ1-1	ASSLERTGDEAF
TRBV4-1	TRBJ1-6	ASSQQGRANSPLH
TRBV6-1	TRBJ2-5	ASRQIGTGSETQY
TRBV12-3/TRBV12-4	TRBJ1-1	ASNRDRVGFEAF
TRBV11-2	TRBJ2-7	ASSLGRQGGYEQY
TRBV18	TRBJ1-1	ASSPALDTEAF
TRBV7-8	TRBJ2-7	ASSLAVWASSYEQY
TRBV10-3	TRBJ2-5	AIRRDRLVGTQY